This TCR beta chain was recorded in a study of blood T cells in healthy people across ages. Ranging in age from about 6 to 90, the donors were healthy Caucasian individuals from Russia. PBMCs, at least 7 million per sample, were isolated. The CDR3 is 15 amino acids. The ends were cut back, 3 bases at V and 9 bases at J, with 17 bases in the middle. The germline gives CDR1 SGHTA, CDR2 FQGNSA. It was with a sample-barcoded 5' primer and a J-beta primer mix that a second PCR of roughly 7 to 12 cycles was run. TCRdb passed the 5' RACE reads through MiXCR, listing each CDR3 protein once. There are approximately 800,000 distinct CDR3 sequences in the sample; roughly 25% occur only once, and more than 3% lies in the top ten. These data also featured in a second study, about T cells of mothers and their children. That paper notes: The people who donated were a few healthy Caucasian mothers and their six children. The study found slightly higher but non-significant overlap in related versus unrelated mother-child pairs.

Input material: blood. The TCR sequence derives from a boy under 18 in good health. The chain uses TRBV7-2 and TRBJ1-4; no reliable D call. The CDR3 sequence: CASSFDPTPVQKLFF. CDR3 bases: TGTGCCAGCAGCTTCGACCCCACACCCGTCCAAAAACTGTTTTTT.